This T cell receptor beta chain was found in a study of blood T cells in healthy people across ages. Study overall: About one barcoded beta molecule was captured per two T cells (by template switching).

It was with a sample-barcoded 5' primer and a J-beta primer mix that a second PCR of roughly 7 to 12 cycles was run. TCRdb re-called the 5' RACE reads through MiXCR, storing one row per CDR3 protein. The table has about 720,000 distinct CDR3 sequences, 22% seen once. The CDR3 has 16 amino acids. Germline trimming cut 3 bases from V and 8 bases from J; bases unmatched to any gene: 9. Comments on this clonotype: The antigen remains unidentified.

Each sample yielded at least 6 micrograms of PBMC total RNA. Points from the study as a whole: Strong correlation linked observed beta diversity and percent naive T cells. The fall in TCR beta diversity per million T cells was roughly linear with age.

The chain recombines TRBV12-3 or TRBV12-4 with TRBJ2-1; TRBD2 aligns across 11 bases. Sequencing used blood. This receptor was identified in a man aged 65 to 85 in good health. The CDR3 DNA is TGTGCCAGCAGTTTTGAACTAGCGGGGGCCGGGGATGAGCAGTTCTTC. It translates to CASSFELAGAGDEQFF.